This T cell receptor (beta chain) emerged from a study of blood T cells in healthy people across ages. A second PCR of roughly 7 to 11 cycles used a sample-barcoded 5' primer and a J-beta primer mix. TCRdb re-called the 5' RACE reads through MiXCR, storing one row per CDR3 protein. The profile shows 1.5 million to 2 million distinct CDR3 sequences, about 49% of them singletons. This CDR3 has 15 residues. V was cut by 0 bases and J by 2 bases, with 11 bases left in between. Germline loops: CDR1 MNHEY, CDR2 SVGAGI. The sequenced sample consisted of blood. The receptor's source is a woman aged 40 to 50 in good health. The chain couples TRBV6-5 to TRBJ2-7, with D possibly being TRBD1 or TRBD2 (5 bases each). This chain's CDR3 is CASSYSTSGPYEQYF. The CDR3 nucleotides are TGTGCCAGCAGTTACTCTACCTCGGGACCCTACGAGCAGTACTTC.